The clone carrying this TCR beta chain came up many times. This sample was included in a study of T cells in Graves' hyperthyroidism and ophthalmopathy. Study background: Peripheral blood was secured at the point of initial diagnosis, before any treatment.

Amplification targeted TCR beta CDR3 regions from RNA transcripts. First-round RT-PCR targeting the TCR CDR3 was performed with the HTBI primer set. From the multiplex PCR reads, TCRdb called clonotypes with MiXCR, one entry per CDR3 protein. This sample carries about 350,000 distinct CDR3 sequences, about a sixth of them seen once, and the ten largest clones take 15%. V lost 5 bases and J lost 0, with 14 bases in between. CDR3 size: 17 residues. The TCR sequence derives from a woman between 35 and 50 years old with Graves' ophthalmopathy. The chain carries TRBV12-3 or TRBV12-4 and TRBJ2-6; no clear D gene. Sequenced sample: blood. The CDR3 region is CASSPESSNSGANVLTF. CDR3 coding DNA: TGTGCCAGCAGTCCAGAATCGAGTAACTCTGGGGCCAACGTCCTGACTTTC.